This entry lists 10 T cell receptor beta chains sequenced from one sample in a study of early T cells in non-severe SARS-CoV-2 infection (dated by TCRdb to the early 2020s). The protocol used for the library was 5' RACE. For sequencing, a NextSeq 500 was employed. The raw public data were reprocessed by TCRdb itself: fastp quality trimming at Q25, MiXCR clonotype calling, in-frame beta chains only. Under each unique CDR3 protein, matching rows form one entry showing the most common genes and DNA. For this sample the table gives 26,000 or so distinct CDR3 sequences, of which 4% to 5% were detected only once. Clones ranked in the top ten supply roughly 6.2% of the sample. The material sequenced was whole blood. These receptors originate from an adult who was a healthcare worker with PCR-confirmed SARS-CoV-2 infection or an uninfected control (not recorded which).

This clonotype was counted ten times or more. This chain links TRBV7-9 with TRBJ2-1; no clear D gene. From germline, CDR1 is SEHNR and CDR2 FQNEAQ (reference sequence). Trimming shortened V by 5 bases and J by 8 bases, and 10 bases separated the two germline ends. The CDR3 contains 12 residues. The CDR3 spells CASSNTVDEQFF. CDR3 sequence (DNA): TGTGCCAGCAGCAATACAGTGGATGAGCAGTTCTTC.

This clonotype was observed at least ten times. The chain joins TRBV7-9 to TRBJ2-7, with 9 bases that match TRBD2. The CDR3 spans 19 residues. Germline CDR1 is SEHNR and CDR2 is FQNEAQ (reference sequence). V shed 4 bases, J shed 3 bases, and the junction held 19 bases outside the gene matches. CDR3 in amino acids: CASSSTEGELAGSLYEQYF. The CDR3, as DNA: TGTGCCAGCAGCTCCACAGAGGGGGAGCTAGCGGGGTCCCTCTACGAGCAGTACTTC.

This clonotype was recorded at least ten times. The CDR3: CASSLVLGVQYF. The CDR3 bases are TGTGCCAGCAGCTTAGTATTGGGGGTGCAGTACTTC. The chain carries TRBV13 and TRBJ2-7; D might be TRBD1 or TRBD2, each matching 5 bases. The V and J ends lost 1 base and 9 bases respectively, with 10 bases between them. This CDR3 region has 12 residues. The germline V gene encodes CDR1 PRHDT and CDR2 FYEKMQ (reference sequence).

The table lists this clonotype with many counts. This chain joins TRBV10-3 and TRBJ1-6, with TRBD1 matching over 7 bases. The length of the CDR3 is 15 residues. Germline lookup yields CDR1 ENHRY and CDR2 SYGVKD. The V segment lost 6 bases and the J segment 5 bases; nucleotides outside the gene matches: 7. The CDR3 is CAIRGGQQDNSPLHF. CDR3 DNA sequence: TGTGCCATCAGAGGGGGACAGCAGGATAATTCACCCCTCCACTTT.

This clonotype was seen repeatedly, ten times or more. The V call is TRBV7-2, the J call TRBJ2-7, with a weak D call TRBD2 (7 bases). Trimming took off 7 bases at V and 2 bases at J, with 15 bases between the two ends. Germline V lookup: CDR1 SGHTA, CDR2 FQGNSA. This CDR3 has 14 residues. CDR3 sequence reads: CASTRGRGAYEQYF. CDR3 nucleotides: TGTGCCAGCACGCGGGGGCGCGGGGCCTACGAGCAGTACTTC.

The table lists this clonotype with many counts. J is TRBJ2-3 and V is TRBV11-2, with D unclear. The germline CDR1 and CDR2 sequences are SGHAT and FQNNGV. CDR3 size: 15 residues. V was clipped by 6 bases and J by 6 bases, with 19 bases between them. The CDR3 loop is CASRTLLGGRDTQYF. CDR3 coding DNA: TGTGCCAGCAGGACCCTTTTGGGTGGGCGGGATACGCAGTATTTT.

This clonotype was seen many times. The CDR3 loop reads CASSQAASKETQYF. The CDR3 nucleotides read TGTGCCAGCAGCCAAGCGGCTAGCAAGGAGACCCAGTACTTC. V and J are TRBV3-1 and TRBJ2-5; maybe TRBD2 (5 bases). The V end was cut by 1 base, the J end by 5 bases, with 11 bases between. The CDR3 consists of 14 residues. The germline CDR1 and CDR2 sequences are LGHDT and YNNKEL (reference sequence).

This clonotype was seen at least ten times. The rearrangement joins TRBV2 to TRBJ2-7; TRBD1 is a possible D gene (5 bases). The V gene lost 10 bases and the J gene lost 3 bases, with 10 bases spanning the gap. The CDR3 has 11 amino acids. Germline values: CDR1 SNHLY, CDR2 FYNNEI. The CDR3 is CATGHGYEQYF. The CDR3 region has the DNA TGTGCCACCGGACACGGCTACGAGCAGTACTTC.

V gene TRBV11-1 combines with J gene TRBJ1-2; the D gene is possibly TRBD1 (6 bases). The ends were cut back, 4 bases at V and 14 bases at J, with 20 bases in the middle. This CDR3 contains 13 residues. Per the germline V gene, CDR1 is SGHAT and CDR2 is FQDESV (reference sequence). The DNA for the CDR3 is TGTGCCAGCAGCTCCTTCAATAGGGGGAGGAGGACCTTC. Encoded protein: CASSSFNRGRRTF.

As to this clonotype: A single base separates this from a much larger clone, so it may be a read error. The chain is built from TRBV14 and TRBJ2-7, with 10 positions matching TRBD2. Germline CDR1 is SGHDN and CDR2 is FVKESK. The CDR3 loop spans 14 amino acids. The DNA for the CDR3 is TGTGTCAGCAGCCGGACTAGCGGTTGGGACGAGCAGTACTTC. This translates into CVSSRTSGWDEQYF.